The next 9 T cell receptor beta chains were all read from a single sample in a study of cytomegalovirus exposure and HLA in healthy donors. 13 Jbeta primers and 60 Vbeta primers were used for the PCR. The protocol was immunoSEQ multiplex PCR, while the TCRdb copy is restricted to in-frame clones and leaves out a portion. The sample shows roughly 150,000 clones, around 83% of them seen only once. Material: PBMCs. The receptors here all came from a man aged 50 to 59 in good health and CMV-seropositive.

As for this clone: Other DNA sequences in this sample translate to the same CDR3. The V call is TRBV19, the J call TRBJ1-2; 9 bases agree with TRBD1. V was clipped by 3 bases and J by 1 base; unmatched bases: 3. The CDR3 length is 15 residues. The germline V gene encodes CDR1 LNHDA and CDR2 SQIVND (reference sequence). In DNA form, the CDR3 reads TGTGCCAGTAGTATTCCGGGACAGGGTAACTATGGCTACACCTTC. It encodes CASSIPGQGNYGYTF.

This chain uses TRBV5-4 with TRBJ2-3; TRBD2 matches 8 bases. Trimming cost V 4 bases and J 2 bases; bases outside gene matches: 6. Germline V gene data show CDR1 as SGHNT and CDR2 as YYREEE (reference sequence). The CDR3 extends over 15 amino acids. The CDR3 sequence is CASSPGGAATDTQYF. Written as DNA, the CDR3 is TGTGCCAGCAGCCCGGGGGGGGCTGCCACAGATACGCAGTATTTT.

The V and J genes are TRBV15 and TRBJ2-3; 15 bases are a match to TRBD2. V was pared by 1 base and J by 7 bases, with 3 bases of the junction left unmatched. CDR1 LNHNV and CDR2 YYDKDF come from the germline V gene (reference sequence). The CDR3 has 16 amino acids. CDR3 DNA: TGTGCCACCAGCAGAGCCGGGACTAGCGGGAGGTATACGCAGTATTTT. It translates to CATSRAGTSGRYTQYF.

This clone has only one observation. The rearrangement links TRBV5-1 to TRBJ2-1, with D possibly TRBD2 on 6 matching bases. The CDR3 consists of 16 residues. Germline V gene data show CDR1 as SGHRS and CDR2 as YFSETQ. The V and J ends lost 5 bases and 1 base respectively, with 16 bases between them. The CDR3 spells CASRRAGPGSYNEQFF. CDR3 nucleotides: TGCGCCAGCAGGAGGGCGGGGCCGGGGTCCTACAATGAGCAGTTCTTC.

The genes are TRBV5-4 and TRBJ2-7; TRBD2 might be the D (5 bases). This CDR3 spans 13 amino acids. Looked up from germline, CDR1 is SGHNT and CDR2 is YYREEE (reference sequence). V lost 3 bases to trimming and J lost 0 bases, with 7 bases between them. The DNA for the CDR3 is TGTGCCAGCAGCTGGACTTCCTCCTACGAGCAGTACTTC. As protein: CASSWTSSYEQYF. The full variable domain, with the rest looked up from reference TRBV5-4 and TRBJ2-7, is ETGVTQSPTHLIKTRGQQVTLRCSSQSGHNTVSWYQQALGQGPQFIFQYYREEENGRGNFPPRFSGLQFPNYSSELNVNALELDDSALYLCASSWTSSYEQYFGPGTRLTVT.

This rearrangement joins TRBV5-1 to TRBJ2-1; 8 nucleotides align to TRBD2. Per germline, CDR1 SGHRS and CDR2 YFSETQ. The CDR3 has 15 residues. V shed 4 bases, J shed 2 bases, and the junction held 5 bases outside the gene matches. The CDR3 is CASSVSGSTYNEQFF. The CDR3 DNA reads TGCGCCAGCAGCGTCAGCGGGAGTACCTACAATGAGCAGTTCTTC.

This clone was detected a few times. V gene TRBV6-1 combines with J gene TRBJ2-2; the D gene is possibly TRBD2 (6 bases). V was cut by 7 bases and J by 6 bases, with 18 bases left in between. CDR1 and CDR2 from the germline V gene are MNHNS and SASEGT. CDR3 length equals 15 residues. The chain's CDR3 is CASNQLAREAGELFF. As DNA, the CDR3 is TGTGCCAGCAATCAACTAGCTCGAGAAGCCGGGGAGCTGTTTTTT.

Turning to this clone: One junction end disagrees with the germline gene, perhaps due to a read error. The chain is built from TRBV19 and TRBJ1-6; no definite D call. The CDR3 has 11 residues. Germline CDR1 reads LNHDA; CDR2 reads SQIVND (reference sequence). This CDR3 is CASSIGIGVPF. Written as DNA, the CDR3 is TGTGCCAGTAGTATCGGGATAGGCGTCCCCTTT.

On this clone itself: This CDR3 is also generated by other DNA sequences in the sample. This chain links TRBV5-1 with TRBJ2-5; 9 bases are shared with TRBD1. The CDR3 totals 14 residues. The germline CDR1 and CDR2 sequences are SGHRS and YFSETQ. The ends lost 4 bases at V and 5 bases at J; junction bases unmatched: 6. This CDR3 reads CASSLTGGAETQYF. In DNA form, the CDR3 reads TGCGCCAGCAGCCTAACAGGGGGCGCCGAGACCCAGTACTTC.